This T cell receptor beta chain was captured by sequencing in a study of T cell responses to AZD1222 COVID-19 vaccine. In regard to this clone: Its matching antigen is unknown.

CDR3 size: 18 residues. CDR1 and CDR2 (germline): SEHNR, FQNEAQ (reference sequence). V trimming: 0 bases; J trimming: 7 bases; junction bases outside the gene matches: 10. Assay: immunoSEQ multiplex PCR; the TCRdb copy retains only in-frame clones and omits some. The sample lists 95,000 to 150,000 clones, about 88% seen once, with about 3% in the top ten. Findings of the study overall: Vaccination with two AZD1222 doses was followed by a rise in Spike-specific TCR breadth and depth.

The input for sequencing was peripheral blood, taken 28 days after the second AZD1222 dose. This TCR was recovered from an adult who received the AZD1222 COVID-19 vaccine. The rearrangement links TRBV7-9 to TRBJ1-6; 9 bases are shared with TRBD1. The CDR3 DNA reads TGTGCCAGCAGCTTAGCGGGAGGACAGGGGAATGCCAATTCACCCCTCCACTTT. This encodes CASSLAGGQGNANSPLHF.